The rows below give T cell receptor beta chains drawn from one sample of a study of shared clonotypes between healthy human individuals. Some clones are missing from TCRdb's copy, which holds only in-frame ones; the method was immunoSEQ multiplex PCR. The sample consists of 2 million to 2.5 million clones, 90% to 95% of them appearing once. Sequenced: naive CD4+ T cells sorted from blood. The receptors come from a man between 18 and 29 years old in good health. Both conserved end residues are part of each CDR3. Each record gives: clone size, V gene, D gene, J gene, CDR3 DNA, CDR3 protein. A D gene is named only where the DNA matches it firmly. Where a row states a size, it is once, few, many or the class of an expanded clone; other rows omit it.

abundance: NA; v_gene: TRBV19; d_gene: TRBD2; j_gene: TRBJ2-7; CDR3nt: TGTGCCAGTAGTATCAGAGCGGGGGTAATTGAGCAGTACTTC; CDR3aa: CASSIRAGVIEQYF
abundance: NA; v_gene: TRBV10-3; d_gene: NA; j_gene: TRBJ2-1; CDR3nt: TGTGCCATCAGTGAGTCGATTGCGGGGGCCGGCTATGAGCAGTTCTTC; CDR3aa: CAISESIAGAGYEQFF
abundance: NA; v_gene: TRBV11-3; d_gene: TRBD2; j_gene: TRBJ2-7; CDR3nt: TGTGCCAGCAGCTCAGAGGGACTAGCGGGGGACGAGCAGTACTTC; CDR3aa: CASSSEGLAGDEQYF
abundance: NA; v_gene: TRBV5-5; d_gene: TRBD2; j_gene: TRBJ2-3; CDR3nt: TGTGCCAGCAGCGCCCGGGGGGACCTCTCAGATACGCAGTATTTT; CDR3aa: CASSARGDLSDTQYF
abundance: NA; v_gene: TRBV7-9; d_gene: NA; j_gene: TRBJ2-3; CDR3nt: TGTGCCAGCAGCTTAGGACAGAACTCACAGATACGTTGG; CDR3aa: CASSLGQNSQIRW
abundance: NA; v_gene: TRBV10-3; d_gene: NA; j_gene: TRBJ2-1; CDR3nt: TGTGCCGCACGGGGGGCCGGGAGCTCCTACAATGAGCAGTTCTTC; CDR3aa: CAARGAGSSYNEQFF
abundance: once; v_gene: TRBV6-5; d_gene: NA; j_gene: TRBJ2-3; CDR3nt: TGTGCCAGCAGTCGGTCGGTGGGAGATACGCAGTATTTT; CDR3aa: CASSRSVGDTQYF
abundance: NA; v_gene: TRBV9; d_gene: TRBD2; j_gene: TRBJ2-7; CDR3nt: TGTGCCAGCAGCGTAGGGGAGCGGGAGTACTACGAGCAGTACTTC; CDR3aa: CASSVGEREYYEQYF
abundance: few; v_gene: TRBV5-1; d_gene: NA; j_gene: TRBJ2-2; CDR3nt: TGCGCCAGCAGCTTATCAGGGGACACCGGGGAGCTGTTTTTT; CDR3aa: CASSLSGDTGELFF
abundance: NA; v_gene: TRBV9; d_gene: NA; j_gene: TRBJ1-1; CDR3nt: TGTGCCAGCAGCGTAGGAGGCAGGGCTACGTCTGAAGCTTTCTTT; CDR3aa: CASSVGGRATSEAFF
abundance: NA; v_gene: TRBV4-2; d_gene: TRBD2; j_gene: TRBJ2-5; CDR3nt: TGTGCCAGCAGCCGAGGAGAGGGAGGGGTCCAGTACTTC; CDR3aa: CASSRGEGGVQYF
abundance: NA; v_gene: TRBV5-1; d_gene: NA; j_gene: TRBJ2-5; CDR3nt: TGCGCCAGCAGCTTGCAGCAGGCTACCCAAGAGACCCAGTACTTC; CDR3aa: CASSLQQATQETQYF
abundance: NA; v_gene: TRBV4-1; d_gene: NA; j_gene: TRBJ1-4; CDR3nt: TGCGCCAGCAGCCAAGCTCCTGTTGGCCAGGGACGGAAGGAACTGTTTTTT; CDR3aa: CASSQAPVGQGRKELFF
abundance: NA; v_gene: TRBV4-3; d_gene: TRBD1; j_gene: TRBJ1-6; CDR3nt: TGCGCCAGCAGCCATTCCCCCGGACAGGCTTATAATTCACCCCTCCACTTT; CDR3aa: CASSHSPGQAYNSPLHF
abundance: NA; v_gene: TRBV18; d_gene: NA; j_gene: TRBJ1-1; CDR3nt: TGTGCCAGCTCACCAGGGGCTATGAACACTGAAGCTTTCTTT; CDR3aa: CASSPGAMNTEAFF
abundance: NA; v_gene: TRBV15; d_gene: NA; j_gene: TRBJ1-5; CDR3nt: TGTGCCACCAGCATATGGGGGGCCCAGCCCCAGCATTTT; CDR3aa: CATSIWGAQPQHF
abundance: NA; v_gene: TRBV19; d_gene: NA; j_gene: TRBJ1-4; CDR3nt: TGTGCCAGTAGTATCCCAGCATTTGGGGAAAAACTGTTTTTT; CDR3aa: CASSIPAFGEKLFF
abundance: NA; v_gene: TRBV10-1; d_gene: TRBD2; j_gene: TRBJ2-3; CDR3nt: TGCGCCAGCAGCCCGGGACTAGCGTCGGCAGATACGCAGTATTTT; CDR3aa: CASSPGLASADTQYF
abundance: NA; v_gene: TRBV18; d_gene: NA; j_gene: TRBJ1-5; CDR3nt: TGTGCCAGCTCACAGGCGCCCCCAAATAGCAATCAGCCCCAGCATTTT; CDR3aa: CASSQAPPNSNQPQHF
abundance: NA; v_gene: TRBV5-8; d_gene: TRBD1; j_gene: TRBJ1-4; CDR3nt: TGTGCCAGCAGCCCAGGACAGGCCGTAAATGAAAAACTGTTTTTT; CDR3aa: CASSPGQAVNEKLFF
abundance: NA; v_gene: TRBV2; d_gene: NA; j_gene: TRBJ2-7; CDR3nt: TGTGCCAGCAGTGAAGGCACTACCTTCTCCTACGAGCAGTACTTC; CDR3aa: CASSEGTTFSYEQYF
abundance: NA; v_gene: TRBV10-3; d_gene: TRBD2; j_gene: TRBJ2-7; CDR3nt: TGTGCCATCAGTGACAGCGGGAGGTCCTACGAGCAGTACTTC; CDR3aa: CAISDSGRSYEQYF
abundance: NA; v_gene: TRBV5-6; d_gene: NA; j_gene: TRBJ2-1; CDR3nt: TGTGCCAGCAGCTTGCTCCAGGTTTTGTCGGGTGAGCAGTTCTTC; CDR3aa: CASSLLQVLSGEQFF
abundance: few; v_gene: TRBV28; d_gene: NA; j_gene: TRBJ1-2; CDR3nt: TGTGCCAGCAGTTTAATTTCCTATGGCTACACCTTC; CDR3aa: CASSLISYGYTF
abundance: NA; v_gene: TRBV9; d_gene: NA; j_gene: TRBJ2-1; CDR3nt: TGTGCCAGCAGCGTAGGGGGTAGCACCTACAATGAGCAGTTCTTC; CDR3aa: CASSVGGSTYNEQFF
abundance: NA; v_gene: TRBV7-2; d_gene: TRBD2; j_gene: TRBJ2-1; CDR3nt: TGTGCCAGCAGCCTGCGGGGGGGCTCCTACAATGAGCAGTTCTTC; CDR3aa: CASSLRGGSYNEQFF
abundance: NA; v_gene: TRBV27; d_gene: TRBD1; j_gene: TRBJ2-7; CDR3nt: TGTGCCAGCAGTTTTGTGGGACAGGGGGCCTCAGAGCAGTACTTC; CDR3aa: CASSFVGQGASEQYF
abundance: NA; v_gene: TRBV30; d_gene: NA; j_gene: TRBJ2-2; CDR3nt: TGTGCCTGGAGTGCAGATAACACCGGGGAGCTGTTTTTT; CDR3aa: CAWSADNTGELFF
abundance: NA; v_gene: TRBV7-7; d_gene: NA; j_gene: TRBJ2-3; CDR3nt: TGTGCTAGCAGCTTTACGCCCCGGGTCCACAGCACAGATACGCAGTATTTT; CDR3aa: CASSFTPRVHSTDTQYF
abundance: NA; v_gene: TRBV5-1; d_gene: TRBD1; j_gene: TRBJ1-2; CDR3nt: TGCGCCAGCAGCGATAGGACAGGGGGCGTCTATGGCTACACCTTC; CDR3aa: CASSDRTGGVYGYTF
abundance: NA; v_gene: TRBV5-1; d_gene: TRBD2; j_gene: TRBJ2-1; CDR3nt: TGCGCCAGCAGCTTGGCGCGGGAGCGGTACAATGAGCAGTTCTTC; CDR3aa: CASSLARERYNEQFF
abundance: NA; v_gene: TRBV6-1; d_gene: TRBD2; j_gene: TRBJ2-7; CDR3nt: TGTGCCAGCAGTGATATTCGAGGGACTAGCGGAATCTACGAGCAGTACTTC; CDR3aa: CASSDIRGTSGIYEQYF
abundance: NA; v_gene: TRBV6-5; d_gene: TRBD2; j_gene: TRBJ2-5; CDR3nt: TGTGCCAGCACCAAGCGGGGAAATTCGGGAGAGACCCAGTACTTC; CDR3aa: CASTKRGNSGETQYF
abundance: NA; v_gene: TRBV7-9; d_gene: NA; j_gene: TRBJ2-5; CDR3nt: TGTGCCAGCAGCTTAGAAAGGGAAGAGACCCAGTACTTC; CDR3aa: CASSLEREETQYF
abundance: NA; v_gene: TRBV4-3; d_gene: NA; j_gene: TRBJ2-2; CDR3nt: TGCGCCAGCAGCCAAGTGCTCTGGGACACCGGGGAGCTGTTTTTT; CDR3aa: CASSQVLWDTGELFF
abundance: few; v_gene: TRBV5-1; d_gene: TRBD1; j_gene: TRBJ2-1; CDR3nt: TGCGCCAGCAGCTTGGGAGGGGACAGCTCCTACAATGAGCAGTTCTTC; CDR3aa: CASSLGGDSSYNEQFF
abundance: NA; v_gene: TRBV28; d_gene: NA; j_gene: TRBJ2-5; CDR3nt: TGTGCCAGCAGTCTCCCAGGGGAGACCCAGTACTTC; CDR3aa: CASSLPGETQYF
abundance: NA; v_gene: TRBV5-4; d_gene: NA; j_gene: TRBJ2-5; CDR3nt: TGTGCCAGCAGGATGGAATGGCAAGAGACCCAGTACTTC; CDR3aa: CASRMEWQETQYF
abundance: NA; v_gene: TRBV29-1; d_gene: NA; j_gene: TRBJ2-7; CDR3nt: TGCAGCGTTGAAAATGTACCCTACGAGCAGTACTTC; CDR3aa: CSVENVPYEQYF
abundance: NA; v_gene: TRBV16; d_gene: NA; j_gene: TRBJ2-7; CDR3nt: TGTGCCAGCAGCCAATTTGAGGCCCGCTCCTACGAGCAGTACTTC; CDR3aa: CASSQFEARSYEQYF